This T cell receptor (beta chain) derives from a study of blood T cell repertoires in COVID-19 (dated by TCRdb to 2020 to 2021). With respect to the entire study: Collaborator samples came from the United States, Italy and Spain and covered acute and convalescent phases of COVID-19. The prospective study material was composed of cDNA or gDNA derived from T cells, B-cell-depleted T cells, or PBMCs. The dataset comprised deeply sampled blood TCRbeta repertoires from subjects exposed to, actively infected with, or recovered from COVID-19. The repertoires were released in a freely available public database meant as a resource for research on the immune response to SARS-CoV-2. The samples were drawn from two sources: the first 160 participants of the ongoing ImmuneRACE study, and 1,200 or so subjects contributed by 6 global collaborators. A de-identified subject ID, COVID-19 status, age in years and sex were almost always included in the sample metadata. Where HLA class I and class II types were available, the types were taken from metadata supplied by the sample provider, not from assay-based typing.

The collaborating institutions used their own protocols to collect whole blood in K2EDTA tubes. Collaborator samples were shipped for TCRbeta analysis as frozen whole blood, isolated PBMCs, or DNA extracted from either sample type. On the study overall, not on this receptor specifically: How much clinical and demographic metadata was included differed by source and by participant, and the metadata was provided uncurated.

The immunoSEQ Assay, a bias-controlled multiplex PCR, was used to amplify TCRbeta CDR3 regions from genomic DNA. In the original analysis: Nucleated cell counts per sample were estimated from amplification of reference gene primers within the assay. Sequence reads were collapsed and filtered to measure the absolute abundance of every unique TCRbeta CDR3 rearrangement. For each sample, productive Simpson clonality was calculated as the square root of Simpson's diversity index over productive rearrangements. The source is immuneACCESS, and TCRdb retained only in-frame sequences with V and J called. Part of the clones is not carried over; for the studies checked, unresolved V genes explain less than half of this, and the remainder is unexplained. V, J and clone size are those of that table, while D and trimming were read from the DNA. The sample contains approximately 70,000 clones, about nine tenths of them found a single time. Jointly, the top ten make up around 13% of the sample.

A note on this clone: No antigen is known for it. The record has no base qualities; no much larger clone is one base away.

According to the germline V gene, CDR1 reads MDHEN and CDR2 reads SYDVKM. The CDR3 holds 16 amino acids from the cysteine to the phenylalanine. Just the 48-base CDR3 DNA is kept, in frame starting at base 1. From V the trimming removes 5 bases and from J it removes 3 bases, while the gene matches leave 10 bases of the junction unaccounted for. Sequenced sample: peripheral blood. This receptor was obtained from a human donor with active COVID-19. The donor label of this sample is uncertain. Recombination connected TRBV28 to TRBJ2-3; the central 8 bases match TRBD2. The CDR3 loop reads CASSPSTSGGTDTQYF. The DNA sequence follows: TGTGCCAGCAGTCCGTCCACTAGCGGCGGAACAGATACGCAGTATTTT.